This T cell receptor (beta chain) is from a study of blood T cell repertoires in COVID-19. Study information: Samples taken during acute and convalescent COVID-19 were collected in the United States, Italy and Spain.

CDR1 and CDR2 (germline): LNHNV, YYDKDF (reference sequence). The V gene lost 0 bases and the J gene lost 4 bases, with 3 bases spanning the gap. The CDR3 consists of 12 residues. TCRdb's table, derived via immunoSEQ multiplex PCR, lists solely in-frame clones and lacks some. The sample holds tens of thousands of clones, more than 75% seen once. This clonotype was obtained from a woman of 80 years or more with active or convalescent COVID-19. This chain connects TRBV15 to TRBJ2-5, with no clear D. The specimen was peripheral blood. The CDR3, as DNA: TGTGCCACCAGCAGAGATCGAGAGACCCAGTACTTC. This sequence encodes CATSRDRETQYF.